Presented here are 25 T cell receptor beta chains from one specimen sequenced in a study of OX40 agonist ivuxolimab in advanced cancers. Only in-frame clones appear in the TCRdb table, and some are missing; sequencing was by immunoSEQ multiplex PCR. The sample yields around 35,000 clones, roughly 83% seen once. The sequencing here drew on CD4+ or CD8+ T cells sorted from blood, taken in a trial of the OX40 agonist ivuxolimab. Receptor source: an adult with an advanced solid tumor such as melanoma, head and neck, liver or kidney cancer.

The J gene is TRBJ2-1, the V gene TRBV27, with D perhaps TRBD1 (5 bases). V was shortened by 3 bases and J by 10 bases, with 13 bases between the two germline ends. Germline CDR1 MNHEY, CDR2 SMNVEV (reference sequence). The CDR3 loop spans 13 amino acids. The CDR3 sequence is CASSFNTWTEQFF. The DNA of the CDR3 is TGTGCCAGCAGTTTCAACACTTGGACAGAGCAGTTCTTC.

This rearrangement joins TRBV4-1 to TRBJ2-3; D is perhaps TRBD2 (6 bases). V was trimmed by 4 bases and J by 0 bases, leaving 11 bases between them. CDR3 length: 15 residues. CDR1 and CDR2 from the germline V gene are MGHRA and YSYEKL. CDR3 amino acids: CASSPRETSTDTQYF. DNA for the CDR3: TGCGCCAGCAGCCCCCGGGAGACTAGCACAGATACGCAGTATTTT.

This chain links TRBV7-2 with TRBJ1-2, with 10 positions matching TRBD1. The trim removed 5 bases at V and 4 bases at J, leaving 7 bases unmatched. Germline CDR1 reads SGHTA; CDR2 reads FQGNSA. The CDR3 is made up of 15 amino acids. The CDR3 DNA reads TGTGCCAGCAGCGGTGGGACAGGGGCATTCTATGGCTACACCTTC. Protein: CASSGGTGAFYGYTF.

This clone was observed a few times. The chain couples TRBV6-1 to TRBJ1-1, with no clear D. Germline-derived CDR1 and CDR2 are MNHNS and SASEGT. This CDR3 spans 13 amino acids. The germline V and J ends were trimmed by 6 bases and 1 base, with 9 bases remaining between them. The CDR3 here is CASRFNGNTEAFF. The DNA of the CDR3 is TGTGCCAGCAGATTCAACGGGAACACTGAAGCTTTCTTT.

The CDR3 DNA is TGTGCCAGCAGCCCCCCGACCCAGGCAGAGACCCAGTACTTC. It translates to CASSPPTQAETQYF. The chain has TRBV11-2 and TRBJ2-5; no reliable D call. Germline loops: CDR1 SGHAT, CDR2 FQNNGV. The V end was cut by 5 bases, the J end by 4 bases, with 14 bases between. The CDR3 is 14 residues long.

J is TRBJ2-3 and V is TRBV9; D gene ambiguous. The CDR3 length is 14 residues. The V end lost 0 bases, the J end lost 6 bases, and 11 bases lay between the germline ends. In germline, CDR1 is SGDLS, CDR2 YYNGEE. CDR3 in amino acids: CASSVGGIGDTQYF. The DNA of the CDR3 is TGTGCCAGCAGCGTAGGTGGGATCGGGGATACGCAGTATTTT.

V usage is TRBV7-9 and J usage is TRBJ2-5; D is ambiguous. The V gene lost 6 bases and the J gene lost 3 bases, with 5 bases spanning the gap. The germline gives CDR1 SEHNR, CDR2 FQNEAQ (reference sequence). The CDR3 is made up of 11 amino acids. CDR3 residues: CASRLEETQYF. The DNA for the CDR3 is TGTGCCAGCAGGTTGGAAGAGACCCAGTACTTC.

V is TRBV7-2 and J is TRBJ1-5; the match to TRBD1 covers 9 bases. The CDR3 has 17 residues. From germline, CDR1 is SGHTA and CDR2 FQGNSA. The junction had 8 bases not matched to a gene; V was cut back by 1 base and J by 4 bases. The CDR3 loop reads CASSLEGGQGQNQPQHF. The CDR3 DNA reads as TGTGCCAGCAGCTTAGAGGGGGGACAGGGCCAAAATCAGCCCCAGCATTTT.

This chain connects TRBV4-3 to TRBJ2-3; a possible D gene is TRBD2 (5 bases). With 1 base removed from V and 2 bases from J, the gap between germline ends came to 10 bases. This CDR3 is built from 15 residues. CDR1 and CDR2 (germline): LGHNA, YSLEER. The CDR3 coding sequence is TGCGCCAGCAGCCAAGCGTCAGCGGCCACAGATACGCAGTATTTT. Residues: CASSQASAATDTQYF.

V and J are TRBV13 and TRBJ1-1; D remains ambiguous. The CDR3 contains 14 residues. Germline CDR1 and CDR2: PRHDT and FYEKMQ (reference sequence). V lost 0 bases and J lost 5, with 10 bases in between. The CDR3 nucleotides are TGTGCCAGCAGCTTAGGCGTCGGGAGGACTGAAGCTTTCTTT. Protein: CASSLGVGRTEAFF.

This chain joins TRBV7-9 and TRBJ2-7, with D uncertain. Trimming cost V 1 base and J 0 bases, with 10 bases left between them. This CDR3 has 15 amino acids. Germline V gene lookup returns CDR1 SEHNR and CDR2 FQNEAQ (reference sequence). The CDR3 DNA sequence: TGTGCCAGCAGCTTAGTTGCGGAATCCTCCTACGAGCAGTACTTC. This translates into CASSLVAESSYEQYF.

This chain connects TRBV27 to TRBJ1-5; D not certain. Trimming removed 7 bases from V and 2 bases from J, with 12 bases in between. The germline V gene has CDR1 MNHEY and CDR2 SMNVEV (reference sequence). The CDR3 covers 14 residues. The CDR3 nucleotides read TGTGCCAGCACCCCTGAGGGAGGCAATCAGCCCCAGCATTTT. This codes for CASTPEGGNQPQHF.

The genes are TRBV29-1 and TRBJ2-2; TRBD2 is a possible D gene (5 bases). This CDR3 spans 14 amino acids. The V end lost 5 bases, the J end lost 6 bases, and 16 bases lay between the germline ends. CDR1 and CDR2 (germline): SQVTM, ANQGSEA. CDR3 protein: CSVQEAPDAGELFF. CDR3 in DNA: TGCAGCGTTCAGGAGGCCCCAGACGCCGGGGAGCTGTTTTTT.

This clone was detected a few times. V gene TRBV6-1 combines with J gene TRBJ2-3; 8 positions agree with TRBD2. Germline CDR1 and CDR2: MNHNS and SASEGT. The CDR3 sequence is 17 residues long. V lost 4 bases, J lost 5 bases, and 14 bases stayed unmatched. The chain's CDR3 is CASSASPAGVSLDTQYF. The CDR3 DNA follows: TGTGCCAGCAGTGCCTCTCCAGCGGGAGTGTCGTTAGATACGCAGTATTTT.

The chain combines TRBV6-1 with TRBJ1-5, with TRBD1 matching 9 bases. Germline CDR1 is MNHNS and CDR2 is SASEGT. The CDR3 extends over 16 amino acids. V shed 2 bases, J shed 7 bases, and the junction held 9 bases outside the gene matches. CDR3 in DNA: TGTGCCAGCAGTGAAAACTTGGACAGGGGAGGACAGCCCCAGCATTTT. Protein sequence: CASSENLDRGGQPQHF.

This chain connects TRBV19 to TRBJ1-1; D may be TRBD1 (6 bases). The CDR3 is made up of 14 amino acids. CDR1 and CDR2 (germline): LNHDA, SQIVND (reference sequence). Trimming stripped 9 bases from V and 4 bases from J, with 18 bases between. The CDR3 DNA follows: TGTGCCAGCCGCCTACAGGGAGGGGGCACTGAAGCTTTCTTT. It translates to CASRLQGGGTEAFF.

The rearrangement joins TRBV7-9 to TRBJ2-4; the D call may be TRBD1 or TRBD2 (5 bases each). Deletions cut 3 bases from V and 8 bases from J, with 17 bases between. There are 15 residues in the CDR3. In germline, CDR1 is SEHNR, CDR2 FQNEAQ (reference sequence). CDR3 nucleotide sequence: TGTGCCAGCAGCTTGGGGTGGGGGATTAACGACATTCAGTACTTC. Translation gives CASSLGWGINDIQYF.

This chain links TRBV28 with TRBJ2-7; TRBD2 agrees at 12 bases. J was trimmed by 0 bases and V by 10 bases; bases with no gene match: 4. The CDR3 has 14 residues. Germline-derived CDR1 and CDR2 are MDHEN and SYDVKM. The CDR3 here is CATGLAGFSYEQYF. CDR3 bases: TGTGCCACGGGACTAGCGGGTTTCTCCTACGAGCAGTACTTC.

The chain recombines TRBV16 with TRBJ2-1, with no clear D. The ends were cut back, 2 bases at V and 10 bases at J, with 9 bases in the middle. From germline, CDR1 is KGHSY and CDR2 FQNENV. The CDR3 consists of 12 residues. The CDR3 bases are TGTGCCAGCAGCCAAGCCCTACAGGAGCAGTTCTTC. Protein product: CASSQALQEQFF.

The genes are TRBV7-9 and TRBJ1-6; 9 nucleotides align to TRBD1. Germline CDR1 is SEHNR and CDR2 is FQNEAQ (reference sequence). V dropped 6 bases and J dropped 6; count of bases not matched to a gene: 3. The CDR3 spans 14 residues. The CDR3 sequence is CASRETGGNSPLHF. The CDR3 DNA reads TGTGCCAGCAGAGAGACAGGGGGTAATTCACCCCTCCACTTT.

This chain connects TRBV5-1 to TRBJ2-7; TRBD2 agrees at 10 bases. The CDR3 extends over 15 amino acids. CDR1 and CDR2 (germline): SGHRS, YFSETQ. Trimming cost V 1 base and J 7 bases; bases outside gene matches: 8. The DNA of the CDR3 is TGCGCCAGCAGCTTGAGTCTAGCGGGAGCCGAAGAGCAGTACTTC. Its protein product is CASSLSLAGAEEQYF.

CDR3 DNA sequence: TGTGCCAGCTCACGGACAGGGTGGGATGGCTACACCTTC. It translates to CASSRTGWDGYTF. The rearrangement joins TRBV18 to TRBJ1-2; the match to TRBD1 covers 8 bases. The CDR3 sequence is 13 residues long. The germline V gene encodes CDR1 KGHSH and CDR2 LQKENI. V lost 4 bases, J lost 6 bases, and 4 bases stayed unmatched.

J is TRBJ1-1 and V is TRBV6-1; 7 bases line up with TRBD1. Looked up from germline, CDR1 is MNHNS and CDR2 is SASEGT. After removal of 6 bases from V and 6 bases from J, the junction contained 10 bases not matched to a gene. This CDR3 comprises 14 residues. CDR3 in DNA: TGTGCCAGCAGGGGAGCACAGGGGAGGGCTGAAGCTTTCTTT. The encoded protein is CASRGAQGRAEAFF.

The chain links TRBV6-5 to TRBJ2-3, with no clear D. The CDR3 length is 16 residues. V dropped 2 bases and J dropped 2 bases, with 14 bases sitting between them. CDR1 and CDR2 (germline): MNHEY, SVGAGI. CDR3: CASSYGPIGFTDTQYF. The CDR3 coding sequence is TGTGCCAGCAGTTACGGTCCTATTGGTTTCACAGATACGCAGTATTTT.

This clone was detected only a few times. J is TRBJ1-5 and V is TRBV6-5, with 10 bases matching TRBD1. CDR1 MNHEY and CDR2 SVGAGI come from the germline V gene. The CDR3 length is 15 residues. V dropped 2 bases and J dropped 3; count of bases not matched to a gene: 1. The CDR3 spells CASSYGTGANQPQHF. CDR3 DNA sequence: TGTGCCAGCAGTTACGGGACAGGGGCCAATCAGCCCCAGCATTTT.